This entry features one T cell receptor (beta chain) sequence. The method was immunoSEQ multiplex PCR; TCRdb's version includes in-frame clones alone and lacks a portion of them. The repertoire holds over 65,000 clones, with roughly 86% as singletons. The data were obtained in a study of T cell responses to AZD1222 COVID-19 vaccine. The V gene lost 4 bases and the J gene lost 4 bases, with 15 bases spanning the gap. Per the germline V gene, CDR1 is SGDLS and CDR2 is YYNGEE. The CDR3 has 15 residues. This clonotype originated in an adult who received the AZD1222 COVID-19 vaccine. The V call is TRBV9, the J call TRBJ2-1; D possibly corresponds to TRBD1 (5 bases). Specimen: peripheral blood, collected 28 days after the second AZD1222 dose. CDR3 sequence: CASSLKAQGYNEQFF. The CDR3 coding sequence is TGTGCCAGCAGCCTCAAGGCCCAGGGTTACAATGAGCAGTTCTTC. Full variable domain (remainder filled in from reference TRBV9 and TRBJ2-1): DSGVTQTPKHLITATGQRVTLRCSPRSGDLSVYWYQQSLDQGLQFLIQYYNGEERAKGNILERFSAQQFPDLHSELNLSSLELGDSALYFCASSLKAQGYNEQFFGPGTRLTVL.